This T cell receptor (beta chain) appears in the sequencing data of a study of OX40 agonist ivuxolimab in advanced cancers. Study information: Earlier treatment with anti-PD-1, anti-PD-L1 or anti-CTLA-4 was permitted, and 30% to 40% had received some.

Only in-frame clones appear in the TCRdb table, and some are missing; sequencing was by immunoSEQ multiplex PCR. The data contain over 100,000 clones, 90% of them singletons. This CDR3 region has 14 residues. The germline gives CDR1 MNHEY, CDR2 SVGAGI. With V trimmed by 10 bases and J by 5 bases, 12 bases remained unmatched. This clonotype was sampled from an adult with an advanced solid tumor such as melanoma, head and neck, liver or kidney cancer. V and J are TRBV6-5 and TRBJ2-5, with 8 bases fitting TRBD1. The sequences come from CD4+ or CD8+ T cells sorted from blood, collected in a trial of the OX40 agonist ivuxolimab. This CDR3 is CATQTQGASETQYF. The DNA for the CDR3 is TGTGCCACCCAGACCCAGGGGGCGAGTGAGACCCAGTACTTC.